These T cell receptor beta chains were read from a single sample in a study of cytomegalovirus exposure and HLA in healthy donors. TCRdb's table, derived via immunoSEQ multiplex PCR, lists solely in-frame clones and lacks some. The data show 60,000 or so clones, around 94% seen once. Sequenced: PBMCs. The receptor source for this set is a man between 18 and 29 years old in good health and CMV-seronegative. Each CDR3 is given with its conserved first and last residue. The order of the fields is clone size, J gene, D gene, V gene, CDR3 protein, CDR3 DNA. A D gene is named only where the DNA matches it firmly. Size values are once, few and many counts, or a class for expanded clones, and some rows have none.

clone size: few; J gene: TRBJ1-2; D gene: .; V gene: TRBV9; CDR3 protein: CASSVVRLYGYTF; CDR3 DNA: TGTGCCAGCAGCGTAGTCAGGTTATATGGCTACACCTTC
clone size: .; J gene: TRBJ2-7; D gene: .; V gene: TRBV28; CDR3 protein: CASSTLYYEQYF; CDR3 DNA: TGTGCCAGCAGTACGCTATACTACGAGCAGTACTTC
clone size: .; J gene: TRBJ1-1; D gene: .; V gene: TRBV28; CDR3 protein: CASSFDRNTEAFF; CDR3 DNA: TGTGCCAGCAGTTTTGACAGAAACACTGAAGCTTTCTTT
clone size: once; J gene: TRBJ2-7; D gene: .; V gene: TRBV18; CDR3 protein: CASSLGLLTYEQYF; CDR3 DNA: TGTGCCAGCTCCCTAGGACTCCTGACCTACGAGCAGTACTTC
clone size: .; J gene: TRBJ2-7; D gene: TRBD1; V gene: TRBV6-1; CDR3 protein: CAIGQGHYEQYF; CDR3 DNA: TGTGCCATCGGACAGGGGCACTACGAGCAGTACTTC
clone size: .; J gene: TRBJ2-1; D gene: TRBD1; V gene: TRBV27; CDR3 protein: CASSHNRDSYNEQFF; CDR3 DNA: TGTGCCAGCAGTCATAACCGGGACAGTTACAATGAGCAGTTCTTC
clone size: once; J gene: TRBJ2-7; D gene: .; V gene: TRBV27; CDR3 protein: CASGRTALYEQYF; CDR3 DNA: TGTGCCAGCGGAAGGACAGCTCTATACGAGCAGTACTTC
clone size: .; J gene: TRBJ2-7; D gene: TRBD1; V gene: TRBV5-4; CDR3 protein: CASSFLGQGHSYEQYF; CDR3 DNA: TGTGCCAGCAGCTTCCTGGGACAGGGGCACTCCTACGAGCAGTACTTC
clone size: .; J gene: TRBJ1-2; D gene: .; V gene: TRBV6-5; CDR3 protein: CASSYRTNYGYTF; CDR3 DNA: TGTGCCAGCAGTTACCGGACAAACTATGGCTACACCTTC
clone size: .; J gene: TRBJ2-1; D gene: .; V gene: TRBV14; CDR3 protein: CASSHPMGSGYNEQFF; CDR3 DNA: TGTGCCAGCAGCCATCCCATGGGGAGTGGCTACAATGAGCAGTTCTTC
clone size: .; J gene: TRBJ1-2; D gene: .; V gene: TRBV19; CDR3 protein: CASSIMGEYGYTF; CDR3 DNA: TGTGCCAGTAGTATAATGGGAGAGTATGGCTACACCTTC
clone size: .; J gene: TRBJ1-2; D gene: .; V gene: TRBV18; CDR3 protein: CASSAIRDNLPNYGYTF; CDR3 DNA: TGTGCCAGCTCAGCCATCCGGGACAACTTACCTAACTATGGCTACACCTTC
clone size: .; J gene: TRBJ1-1; D gene: TRBD1; V gene: TRBV7-9; CDR3 protein: CASSPRQGHTPRSAEAFF; CDR3 DNA: TGTGCCAGCAGCCCGAGACAGGGGCACACCCCTAGGAGCGCTGAAGCTTTCTTT
clone size: .; J gene: TRBJ2-1; D gene: TRBD2; V gene: TRBV7-9; CDR3 protein: CASRFPTSGRDGEQFF; CDR3 DNA: TGTGCCAGCAGATTTCCCACTAGCGGGAGGGACGGTGAGCAGTTCTTC
clone size: .; J gene: TRBJ2-7; D gene: TRBD1; V gene: TRBV7-9; CDR3 protein: CASSSPGQGSEQYF; CDR3 DNA: TGTGCCAGCAGCTCCCCGGGACAGGGTAGCGAGCAGTACTTC
clone size: .; J gene: TRBJ1-4; D gene: TRBD1; V gene: TRBV7-9; CDR3 protein: CASNPDRDEEKLFF; CDR3 DNA: TGTGCCAGCAACCCGGACAGGGACGAGGAAAAACTGTTTTTT
clone size: .; J gene: TRBJ2-1; D gene: TRBD2; V gene: TRBV5-1; CDR3 protein: CASTLAGDRGEQFF; CDR3 DNA: TGCGCCAGCACCTTAGCGGGAGACCGTGGTGAGCAGTTCTTC
clone size: .; J gene: TRBJ2-7; D gene: .; V gene: TRBV6-1; CDR3 protein: CASSEAGRGYEQYF; CDR3 DNA: TGTGCCAGCAGTGAAGCTGGCAGAGGTTACGAGCAGTACTTC
clone size: once; J gene: TRBJ1-3; D gene: .; V gene: TRBV27; CDR3 protein: CASSLPPFGNTIYF; CDR3 DNA: TGTGCCAGCAGTTTACCCCCCTTTGGAAACACCATATATTTT
clone size: .; J gene: TRBJ1-2; D gene: TRBD1; V gene: TRBV7-3; CDR3 protein: CASSYDGDSYGYTF; CDR3 DNA: TGTGCCAGCAGTTACGACGGGGACAGCTATGGCTACACCTTC
clone size: .; J gene: TRBJ2-2; D gene: .; V gene: TRBV19; CDR3 protein: CASNNRGNTGELFF; CDR3 DNA: TGTGCCAGTAATAATAGGGGGAACACCGGGGAGCTGTTTTTT
clone size: once; J gene: TRBJ1-1; D gene: .; V gene: TRBV6-6; CDR3 protein: CASTLISVRGTEAFF; CDR3 DNA: TGTGCCAGCACCCTGATCTCTGTTAGGGGCACTGAAGCTTTCTTT
clone size: .; J gene: TRBJ2-2; D gene: .; V gene: TRBV18; CDR3 protein: CASSSEPNTGELFF; CDR3 DNA: TGTGCCAGCTCATCCGAGCCGAACACCGGGGAGCTGTTTTTT
clone size: few; J gene: TRBJ1-3; D gene: .; V gene: TRBV6-1; CDR3 protein: CASRHRNWSGNTIYF; CDR3 DNA: TGTGCCAGCAGGCACAGGAATTGGTCTGGAAACACCATATATTTT
clone size: .; J gene: TRBJ2-7; D gene: TRBD2; V gene: TRBV19; CDR3 protein: CASSTHSGDAYEQYF; CDR3 DNA: TGTGCCAGTAGTACCCATAGCGGGGACGCCTACGAGCAGTACTTC
clone size: .; J gene: TRBJ1-1; D gene: TRBD1; V gene: TRBV10-1; CDR3 protein: CASKPGQGGTEAFF; CDR3 DNA: TGCGCCAGCAAGCCGGGACAGGGGGGCACTGAAGCTTTCTTT
clone size: .; J gene: TRBJ1-1; D gene: .; V gene: TRBV19; CDR3 protein: CASSIAAGTEAFF; CDR3 DNA: TGTGCCAGTAGTATAGCAGCGGGAACTGAAGCTTTCTTT
clone size: .; J gene: TRBJ2-5; D gene: TRBD1; V gene: TRBV5-1; CDR3 protein: CASSPLTGAQETQYF; CDR3 DNA: TGCGCCAGCAGCCCCTTAACAGGGGCCCAAGAGACCCAGTACTTC
clone size: .; J gene: TRBJ1-5; D gene: TRBD1; V gene: TRBV19; CDR3 protein: CASSITPQGAGEPQHF; CDR3 DNA: TGTGCCAGTAGTATAACCCCACAGGGGGCAGGTGAGCCCCAGCATTTT
clone size: .; J gene: TRBJ2-7; D gene: TRBD1; V gene: TRBV11-3; CDR3 protein: CASSARTGVSYEQYF; CDR3 DNA: TGTGCCAGCAGCGCCCGGACAGGGGTGTCCTACGAGCAGTACTTC
clone size: .; J gene: TRBJ1-1; D gene: .; V gene: TRBV28; CDR3 protein: CASSLDYEETNTEAFF; CDR3 DNA: TGTGCCAGCAGTTTAGACTACGAAGAGACTAACACTGAAGCTTTCTTT
clone size: .; J gene: TRBJ2-7; D gene: .; V gene: TRBV4-1; CDR3 protein: CASSPAGVGGEQYF; CDR3 DNA: TGCGCCAGCAGCCCCGCAGGGGTTGGGGGCGAGCAGTACTTC
clone size: .; J gene: TRBJ1-5; D gene: .; V gene: TRBV7-6; CDR3 protein: CASSSQGGDQPQHF; CDR3 DNA: TGTGCCAGCAGCTCACAGGGAGGGGATCAGCCCCAGCATTTT
clone size: .; J gene: TRBJ2-2; D gene: .; V gene: TRBV30; CDR3 protein: CAWIRDSTYTGELFF; CDR3 DNA: TGTGCCTGGATTCGAGACAGCACCTACACCGGGGAGCTGTTTTTT
clone size: once; J gene: TRBJ2-3; D gene: .; V gene: TRBV13; CDR3 protein: CASSFRGAKTSSTDTQYF; CDR3 DNA: TGTGCCAGCAGCTTCCGGGGGGCCAAGACTAGTAGCACAGATACGCAGTATTTT
clone size: .; J gene: TRBJ2-7; D gene: TRBD1; V gene: TRBV19; CDR3 protein: CASSTGQGGEEQYF; CDR3 DNA: TGTGCCAGTAGCACGGGACAGGGTGGCGAAGAGCAGTACTTC
clone size: .; J gene: TRBJ2-5; D gene: .; V gene: TRBV2; CDR3 protein: CASSDIAETQYF; CDR3 DNA: TGTGCCAGCAGTGATATAGCGGAGACCCAGTACTTC
clone size: .; J gene: TRBJ1-2; D gene: TRBD1; V gene: TRBV7-9; CDR3 protein: CASSPLGQGGGYTF; CDR3 DNA: TGTGCCAGCAGCCCATTAGGACAGGGGGGTGGCTACACCTTC
clone size: .; J gene: TRBJ1-3; D gene: .; V gene: TRBV30; CDR3 protein: CASLTSGNTIYF; CDR3 DNA: TGTGCCTCGTTGACTTCTGGAAACACCATATATTTT
clone size: .; J gene: TRBJ1-1; D gene: .; V gene: TRBV7-9; CDR3 protein: CASSLLSGEDTEAFF; CDR3 DNA: TGTGCCAGCAGCTTACTCAGCGGTGAGGACACTGAAGCTTTCTTT
clone size: once; J gene: TRBJ1-3; D gene: TRBD1; V gene: TRBV2; CDR3 protein: CASRRLTGGRNTIYF; CDR3 DNA: TGTGCCAGCAGAAGACTGACAGGGGGAAGAAACACCATATATTTT
clone size: .; J gene: TRBJ1-3; D gene: .; V gene: TRBV10-1; CDR3 protein: CASSRDNSGNTIYF; CDR3 DNA: TGCGCCAGCTCCCGGGACAACTCTGGAAACACCATATATTTT
clone size: .; J gene: TRBJ1-1; D gene: .; V gene: TRBV29-1; CDR3 protein: CSVGTTDEAFF; CDR3 DNA: TGCAGCGTTGGGACTACAGACGAAGCTTTCTTT
clone size: .; J gene: TRBJ1-1; D gene: TRBD1; V gene: TRBV25-1; CDR3 protein: CASREQGAGEAFF; CDR3 DNA: TGTGCCAGCAGGGAACAGGGGGCTGGTGAAGCTTTCTTT
clone size: .; J gene: TRBJ2-1; D gene: TRBD2; V gene: TRBV2; CDR3 protein: CASTRTSGRNEQFF; CDR3 DNA: TGTGCCAGCACCAGGACTAGCGGGAGGAATGAGCAGTTCTTC
clone size: .; J gene: TRBJ2-5; D gene: TRBD1; V gene: TRBV2; CDR3 protein: CASEGTGGPKTQYF; CDR3 DNA: TGTGCCAGTGAAGGGACAGGGGGCCCGAAGACCCAGTACTTC
clone size: once; J gene: TRBJ1-2; D gene: .; V gene: TRBV30; CDR3 protein: CAWSVGQTPLDGYTF; CDR3 DNA: TGTGCCTGGAGTGTGGGGCAGACGCCTCTGGATGGCTACACCTTC
clone size: .; J gene: TRBJ2-2; D gene: .; V gene: TRBV29-1; CDR3 protein: CSVGPGGTGELFF; CDR3 DNA: TGCAGCGTTGGCCCAGGGGGGACCGGGGAGCTGTTTTTT
clone size: .; J gene: TRBJ1-2; D gene: .; V gene: TRBV29-1; CDR3 protein: CSVADRNGYTF; CDR3 DNA: TGCAGCGTTGCCGACAGGAATGGCTACACCTTC
clone size: .; J gene: TRBJ1-2; D gene: .; V gene: TRBV27; CDR3 protein: CASSPTRQVFYGYTF; CDR3 DNA: TGTGCCAGCAGTCCTACACGTCAGGTTTTCTATGGCTACACCTTC
clone size: .; J gene: TRBJ1-4; D gene: TRBD1; V gene: TRBV7-9; CDR3 protein: CASSLGFDRGPSTNEKLFF; CDR3 DNA: TGTGCCAGCAGCTTAGGTTTTGACAGGGGGCCTTCGACTAATGAAAAACTGTTTTTT
clone size: .; J gene: TRBJ2-3; D gene: .; V gene: TRBV5-1; CDR3 protein: CASSLGSSYFTDTQYF; CDR3 DNA: TGCGCCAGCAGCTTGGGGTCCAGTTATTTCACAGATACGCAGTATTTT
clone size: once; J gene: TRBJ2-5; D gene: TRBD1; V gene: TRBV11-2; CDR3 protein: CASSRQGEETQYF; CDR3 DNA: TGTGCCAGCAGCCGACAGGGAGAAGAGACCCAGTACTTC